This TCR beta chain was profiled in a study of cytomegalovirus exposure and HLA in healthy donors. Study results and limitations: After further analysis at a later stage, 15,000 to 20,000 TCR beta sequences were associated with HLA alleles at 0.05 false discovery rate. CMV serostatus alone was available as immune exposure information.

Germline assignment: CDR1 SGHVS and CDR2 FQNEAQ. CDR3 length: 14 amino acids. V shed 4 bases, J shed 4 bases, and the junction held 3 bases outside the gene matches. Primers for the PCR totalled 60 Vbeta and 13 Jbeta. In the original workflow: Around 80 million unique TCR beta chains, roughly 11 million of them shared, were counted by a later analysis. This table comes from immunoSEQ multiplex PCR, and its TCRdb copy is limited to in-frame clones, with some not included. V and J calls and clone size follow that table, whereas D and trimming were derived from the DNA. The repertoire holds under 150,000 clones, about 64% seen once, with 2.4% in the top ten. In its sample, this clone was seen a few times. Antigen unknown. This cohort consisted of healthy bone marrow donors.

The rearrangement joins TRBV7-8 to TRBJ2-2; 7 nucleotides line up with TRBD2. The sequenced sample was PBMCs. This receptor was obtained from a middle-aged woman in good health and CMV-seronegative. This CDR3 is CASSSGTTTGELFF. The CDR3 DNA follows: TGTGCCAGCAGCTCAGGGACTACCACCGGGGAGCTGTTTTTT.